These 23 T cell receptor beta chains were sequenced from one sample in a study of cytomegalovirus exposure and HLA in healthy donors. Amplification used 60 Vbeta primers and 13 Jbeta primers. Only in-frame clones appear in the TCRdb table, and some are missing; sequencing was by immunoSEQ multiplex PCR. The profile shows roughly 200,000 clones, around four fifths of them singletons. The sample taken for sequencing was PBMCs. Receptors originate from a woman in her 40s in good health and CMV-seronegative.

A few counts support this clone. The chain joins TRBV10-3 to TRBJ2-6, with TRBD1 matching over 11 bases. In germline, CDR1 is ENHRY, CDR2 SYGVKD. V shed 11 bases and J 2 bases; nucleotides not matched to a gene: 8. There are 16 residues in the CDR3. This chain's CDR3 is CAFRTGQGAGANVLTF. In DNA, the CDR3 is TGTGCCTTTCGGACGGGACAGGGGGCTGGGGCCAACGTCCTGACTTTC.

This clone has just one count. The chain recombines TRBV27 with TRBJ1-5, with 7 positions matching TRBD1. The CDR3 extends over 13 amino acids. CDR1 and CDR2 from the germline V gene are MNHEY and SMNVEV (reference sequence). The trim removed 3 bases at V and 7 bases at J, leaving 3 bases unmatched. CDR3 DNA: TGTGCCAGCAGTTTCAGAGGGGGCCAGCCCCAGCATTTT. It specifies CASSFRGGQPQHF.

V usage is TRBV18 and J usage is TRBJ2-3; D is ambiguous. Looked up from germline, CDR1 is KGHSH and CDR2 is LQKENI. The CDR3 spans 13 residues. The V end lost 0 bases, the J end lost 6 bases, and 7 bases lay between the germline ends. In DNA form, the CDR3 reads TGTGCCAGCTCACCACCTAGCTACGATACGCAGTATTTT. Its translation is CASSPPSYDTQYF.

The V and J genes are TRBV6-5 and TRBJ2-5; D might be TRBD2 (6 bases). The end of the DNA aligns better with TRBJ2-7, so the J call may be wrong. The CDR3 has 12 residues. The germline V gene has CDR1 MNHEY and CDR2 SVGAGI. The CDR3 spells CASGGVAYEQYF. Here the CDR3 DNA reads TGTGCCAGCGGCGGGGTTGCCTACGAGCAGTACTTC.

Only one count was recorded for this clone. The chain has TRBV27 and TRBJ1-1; the match to TRBD1 covers 10 bases. V lost 4 bases, J lost 1 base, and 6 bases stayed unmatched. This CDR3 is built from 16 residues. Germline CDR1 and CDR2: MNHEY and SMNVEV (reference sequence). The CDR3 sequence: CASSYQTGGGNTEAFF. CDR3 sequence (DNA): TGTGCCAGCAGTTATCAGACAGGGGGCGGGAACACTGAAGCTTTCTTT.

The chain uses TRBV5-1 and TRBJ2-1, with a tentative D call TRBD1 (6 bases). Trimming removed 3 bases from V and 13 bases from J, with 17 bases in between. CDR1 SGHRS and CDR2 YFSETQ come from the germline V gene. The length of the CDR3 is 13 residues. This chain's CDR3 is CASSSPGTSGQFF. The CDR3 bases are TGCGCCAGCAGCTCCCCCGGGACATCGGGCCAGTTCTTC.

This clone was detected a few times. The chain links TRBV30 to TRBJ1-2; a possible D gene is TRBD1 (6 bases). The length of the CDR3 is 12 residues. Trimming pared 3 bases from V and 11 bases from J, leaving 16 bases between. Germline V gene lookup returns CDR1 GTSNPN and CDR2 SVGIG (reference sequence). DNA for the CDR3: TGTGCCTGGAGAGCCGGGACACTCGGATACACCTTC. It translates to CAWRAGTLGYTF.

This clone was seen once. For the CDR3, the DNA is TGCAGTGGAAGGAGGGGTGCTGAAGCTTTCTTT. Its protein is CSGRRGAEAFF. The V gene is TRBV20-1, the J gene TRBJ1-1; tentatively, D is TRBD1 (5 bases). Between the trimmed V and J ends, which lost 7 bases and 6 bases, there was a span of 12 bases. Germline V gene lookup returns CDR1 DFQATT and CDR2 SNEGSKA (reference sequence). The CDR3 spans 11 residues.

This rearrangement joins TRBV28 to TRBJ2-1; TRBD2 aligns across 9 bases. V was clipped by 2 bases and J by 9 bases; unmatched bases: 11. The V gene's germline CDR1 is MDHEN and CDR2 SYDVKM. There are 16 residues in the CDR3. Here the CDR3 reads CASSLGGGGGALEQFF. The CDR3 region has the DNA TGTGCCAGCAGTTTAGGGGGTGGCGGGGGGGCCCTTGAGCAGTTCTTC.

The J gene is TRBJ1-2, the V gene TRBV11-2; D perhaps matches TRBD1 (5 bases). The CDR3 is 14 residues long. Germline assignment: CDR1 SGHAT and CDR2 FQNNGV. Trimming removed 7 bases from V and 6 bases from J, with 18 bases in between. The CDR3, as DNA: TGTGCCAGCACCACTAGCAGGGTAGGGGATGGCTACACCTTC. Residues: CASTTSRVGDGYTF.

The chain recombines TRBV30 with TRBJ1-5, with no clear D. Deletions cut 2 bases from V and 7 bases from J, with 9 bases between. Germline CDR1 GTSNPN, CDR2 SVGIG (reference sequence). The CDR3 loop spans 12 amino acids. The CDR3 sequence: CAWSMGSQPQHF. In DNA, the CDR3 is TGTGCCTGGAGTATGGGGAGCCAGCCCCAGCATTTT.

This chain connects TRBV30 to TRBJ2-1; 7 bases map to TRBD2. Germline-derived CDR1 and CDR2 are GTSNPN and SVGIG (reference sequence). The ends lost 3 bases at V and 5 bases at J; junction bases unmatched: 7. CDR3 length: 14 residues. This chain's CDR3 is CAWRDLAANNEQFF. CDR3 nucleotide sequence: TGTGCCTGGAGGGATCTAGCGGCCAACAATGAGCAGTTCTTC.

V gene TRBV19 combines with J gene TRBJ1-5; no reliable D call. The V end was cut by 1 base, the J end by 5 bases, with 12 bases between. Germline CDR1 and CDR2: LNHDA and SQIVND (reference sequence). The length of the CDR3 is 15 residues. The CDR3 region is CASSIATSGDQPQHF. Here the CDR3 DNA reads TGTGCCAGTAGTATAGCGACTTCTGGCGATCAGCCCCAGCATTTT.

The chain uses TRBV11-3 and TRBJ2-5; 8 bases fit TRBD1. Trimming took 5 bases from V and 2 from J; bases not matched to a gene: 7. Germline CDR1 reads SGHNT; CDR2 reads YENEEA. The CDR3 runs to 15 residues. In nucleotides, the CDR3 is TGTGCCAGCAGCCCAGTCGGGACAGGACAAGAGACCCAGTACTTC. It encodes CASSPVGTGQETQYF.

The count of this clone is one. CDR3 in amino acids: CASTTGTNSPLHF. CDR3 sequence (DNA): TGCGCCAGCACCACAGGGACTAATTCACCCCTCCACTTT. V gene TRBV5-1 combines with J gene TRBJ1-6; TRBD1 is a possible D gene (6 bases). The V and J ends lost 6 bases and 6 bases respectively, with 10 bases between them. This CDR3 has 13 residues. Germline CDR1 reads SGHRS; CDR2 reads YFSETQ.

The chain carries TRBV15 and TRBJ2-4; possibly TRBD2 for D (6 bases). This CDR3 spans 15 amino acids. Germline loops: CDR1 LNHNV, CDR2 YYDKDF (reference sequence). With 0 bases removed from V and 1 base from J, the gap between germline ends came to 7 bases. DNA of the CDR3: TGTGCCACCAGCAGAGATCGGGGGGCCAAAAACATTCAGTACTTC. Protein product: CATSRDRGAKNIQYF.

This clone was detected only a few times. The V gene is TRBV5-1, the J gene TRBJ2-3; maybe TRBD1 (6 bases). This CDR3 region has 16 residues. The ends were cut back, 4 bases at V and 2 bases at J, with 17 bases in the middle. Looked up from germline, CDR1 is SGHRS and CDR2 is YFSETQ. DNA of the CDR3: TGCGCCAGCAGCCTCCCCGGGAACAGGGACACAGATACGCAGTATTTT. It is translated as CASSLPGNRDTDTQYF.

The gene calls are TRBV7-9 and TRBJ1-6; unclear D gene. V was cut by 2 bases and J by 0 bases, with 8 bases left in between. This CDR3 is built from 16 residues. Germline lookup yields CDR1 SEHNR and CDR2 FQNEAQ (reference sequence). CDR3 DNA sequence: TGTGCCAGCAGCTTAACCGTGAGCTCCTATAATTCACCCCTCCACTTT. Translated, it gives CASSLTVSSYNSPLHF.

The V call is TRBV7-3, the J call TRBJ2-6; no clear D. Trimming stripped 5 bases from V and 1 base from J, with 9 bases between. The length of the CDR3 is 15 residues. Per germline, CDR1 SGHTA and CDR2 FQGTGA. CDR3 DNA sequence: TGTGCCAGCAGCCCGGTAGTATCTGGGGCCAACGTCCTGACTTTC. This sequence encodes CASSPVVSGANVLTF.

The chain carries TRBV6-6 and TRBJ1-2; D possibly corresponds to TRBD1 (6 bases). Trimming removed 2 bases at V and 5 bases at J, with 15 bases between. Germline V gives CDR1 MNHNY, CDR2 SVGAGI (reference sequence). The CDR3 length is 15 residues. In DNA form, the CDR3 reads TGTGCCAGCAGTTACGCGGGGGGAGGGGGGTATGGCTACACCTTC. It yields the protein CASSYAGGGGYGYTF.

The rearrangement uses TRBV6-1 and TRBJ1-3; D remains unclear. Germline CDR1 is MNHNS and CDR2 is SASEGT. The CDR3 is made up of 14 amino acids. Trimming removed 7 bases from V and 4 bases from J, with 14 bases in between. The CDR3 reads CASILTLGGNTIYF. The CDR3 DNA sequence: TGTGCCAGCATACTAACCCTCGGGGGAAACACCATATATTTT.

The table lists this clone with a few counts. The rearrangement joins TRBV28 to TRBJ1-1; D is undetermined. Germline assignment: CDR1 MDHEN and CDR2 SYDVKM. The CDR3 has 14 amino acids. Trimming stripped 3 bases from V and 0 bases from J, with 8 bases between. The CDR3 region is CASSFSGMNTEAFF. CDR3 coding DNA: TGTGCCAGCAGTTTTTCCGGGATGAACACTGAAGCTTTCTTT. Supplemented by reference TRBV28 and TRBJ1-1, the full variable domain reads DVKVTQSSRYLVKRTGEKVFLECVQDMDHENMFWYRQDPGLGLRLIYFSYDVKMKEKGDIPEGYSVSREKKERFSLILESASTNQTSMYLCASSFSGMNTEAFFGQGTRLTVV.

This clone was seen a handful of times. The V call is TRBV18, the J call TRBJ1-4, with a possible D match to TRBD1 (6 bases). The CDR3 has 13 residues. Germline V gives CDR1 KGHSH, CDR2 LQKENI. The V and J ends lost 4 bases and 6 bases respectively, with 9 bases between them. CDR3 DNA: TGTGCCAGCTCACGGGACACGGATGAAAAACTGTTTTTT. Amino acid sequence: CASSRDTDEKLFF. Filled out from reference TRBV18 and TRBJ1-4, the complete variable domain reads NAGVMQNPRHLVRRRGQEARLRCSPMKGHSHVYWYRQLPEEGLKFMVYLQKENIIDESGMPKERFSAEFPKEGPSILRIQQVVRGDSAAYFCASSRDTDEKLFFGSGTQLSVL.